The text below deals with one T cell receptor (beta chain). Its antigen is not yet known. No base quality values were provided; no much bigger clone lies one nucleotide off. In total, over 600 healthy bone marrow donors made up the cohort. Cohort members were all nominally healthy when sampled, although unrecorded immune exposures were likely present. The donor was CMV seropositive and belonged to the group of some 290 seropositive cohort members. A peripheral blood sample was collected from each donor, and TCR beta sequencing was performed on peripheral blood mononuclear cells. Genomic DNA extraction from the blood cell samples was performed with the Qiagen DNeasy Blood Extraction Kit. Preparation of the library involved the immunoSEQ multiplex PCR assay. For the multiplex PCR, a mixture combining 60 forward primers for TCR Vbeta segments and 13 reverse primers for TCR Jbeta segments was used. The CDR3 region of rearranged TCR beta genes was amplified from genomic DNA by a multiplex PCR assay. The amplified TCR beta libraries were sequenced on the Illumina HiSeq System as 87-base-pair reads. In the original analysis: In a later analysis, roughly 80 million unique TCR beta chains were counted across the roughly 610 repertoires, and roughly 11 million of these chains were shared by at least two donors. Raw reads were error-corrected and collapsed into unique sequences with a nearest-neighbor algorithm that merged closely related sequences to remove PCR and sequencing errors. Alignment of CDR3 sequences to IMGT reference sequences was used to assign V, D and J gene segments. For a sequence to be retained, a match of at least six nucleotides was required to both a V gene segment and a J gene segment. A rearrangement was called productive if the CDR3 had no stop codons and remained in frame with V and J, and every other rearrangement was called non-productive. CDR3 was defined by IMGT convention, running from the second conserved V-encoded cysteine to the conserved J-encoded phenylalanine. In an earlier analysis of around 600 of the donors, sequences lacking an unambiguous match to a single V gene segment were excluded. An earlier analysis of some 500 of the donors classified V segments as functional when productive rearrangements were above 56.7% and as segregating when the standard deviation between donors was above 5%. A statistical classification framework was developed to diagnose cytomegalovirus status using the catalog of TCR beta chain sequences. In a later analysis, TCR nucleotide sequences were compared against IMGT/GENE-DB human TR gene sequences so that V and J genes could be assigned. Using the TCRdist pipeline, a later analysis assigned CDR3 sequences along with most-parsimonious VDJ recombination scenarios. In a later analysis, each TCR beta chain was defined by its CDR3 amino acid sequence together with its V-gene family, and reads without a unique V-gene family were excluded. A later analysis removed over 500 highly shared, low-generation-probability nucleotide sequences to deal with suspected cross-contamination and a sequencing artifact. In a later analysis, a clonal expansion index for each public chain was calculated from normalized within-repertoire ranks of inferred template counts. In a later analysis, generation probabilities were computed with a VDJ recombination model fitted to out-of-frame rearrangements, and the resulting probabilities were checked against IGoR. Hypergeometric tests were used in a later analysis to score TCR-TCR, TCR-HLA and TCR-CMV co-occurrence, with a repertoire-size bias correction applied to the TCR pairs. In a later analysis, false discovery rates were estimated by permuting HLA or CMV assignments 20 times. In a later analysis, co-occurring TCRs were grouped using DBSCAN, with TCRdist sequence similarity added in when clustering inside HLA-allele-positive subsets. Co-occurrence clustering excluded repertoires with fewer than 30,000 or more than 120,000 public chains, plus five with anomalous nucleotide sharing. Here the immuneACCESS table is served through TCRdb, limited to in-frame sequences with V and J called. Missing clones are a known gap in these copies; in checked studies unresolved V genes cover under half, and the rest lacks a known reason. For V, J and clone size, that table is used; D and trimming come from the DNA. The sample profile shows about 150,000 clones; 55% to 70% of them were found once. Around 7.1% of the sample goes to the ten largest clones.

V loses 0 bases, J loses 4 bases, and the germline ends lie 10 bases apart. As encoded in the germline V gene (reference sequence), CDR1 is SEHNR while CDR2 is FQNEAQ. The CDR3 runs 15 residues from the cysteine to the phenylalanine. Solely the CDR3 DNA is kept, with 45 bases framed from the first base. These data belong to a study of cytomegalovirus exposure and HLA in healthy donors (dated by TCRdb to about 2017). Looking at the study overall: An earlier analysis of more than 550 of the donors reported around 280 Gb of sequence data and 95 million to 140 million unique TCR beta sequences obtained from approximately 180 million T cells. An early release covering about 600 HLA-typed donors comprised roughly 300 gigabases of sequencing data and tens of millions of unique TCR sequences. The genetic ancestry cluster associated with self-reported Caucasian donors included 65% to 90% of the approximately 400 genotyped donors. The study aimed to test whether cataloging public T cell receptors could reveal signatures of past pathogen exposure. The study profiled the T cell repertoires of 500 to 800 subjects by immunosequencing and related them to cytomegalovirus serostatus. Besides the first cohort of roughly 660 subjects, a separate validation cohort made up of 120 different subjects was used. To predict cytomegalovirus infection status, the study brought together high-throughput TCR immunosequencing, statistical association of individual TCRs with disease status, and machine learning. A later analysis re-examined previously published TCR beta repertoires from about 670 donors and added high-resolution HLA genotyping to investigate patterns of TCR occurrence. Rather than using new phenotypic data, the later analysis identified candidate immune exposures from TCR beta sequences and from how often those sequences occurred across donors. To decide whether each TCR beta V gene segment behaved as functional or pseudogenic, an earlier analysis of some 570 of the donors relied on high-throughput TCR beta sequencing. Alongside the repertoire data, information on donor age, sex, ethnicity and CMV serostatus was compiled. Genome-wide SNP genotypes for about 55% of the roughly 670 donors were used in a later genetic analysis, which treated that subset as a discovery cohort. Every discovery cohort repertoire had been produced on one sequencing platform. HLA typing included class I and class II loci at four-digit resolution. The number of typed donors differed by locus: about 629-630 for A, B, C, DRB1 and DQB1; 522 for DQA1; around 580 for DPA1; and 400 to 480 for DPB1. About five DR-DQ haplotypes were treated as single units for association and clustering because of strong linkage in the cohort. Across 300 to 500 genotyped donors of the cohort, an average of roughly 230,000 unique TCR beta nucleotide sequences per donor were sequenced, and around 20% of those sequences were non-productive.

Summary of the overall study and its limitations: In a later analysis, around 17,000 TCR beta sequences were associated with specific HLA alleles at a false discovery rate of 0.05. Correlated functional status among segregating V segments might reflect linkage disequilibrium, but an unknown experimental factor could not be ruled out. In a later analysis, TCR association rates were found to vary across HLA loci, with the most associated TCRs seen for DRB1 alleles and the fewest for HLA-C alleles. A cluster of highly shared sequence variants was judged likely to represent a technical artifact of the sequencing pipeline. Assigning TCR associations to individual alleles was difficult when HLA alleles, especially DR and DQ, strongly co-occurred. A further reported finding was that TCR beta sequences accurately predicted the HLA-A and HLA-B alleles for most subjects in the first cohort. Because HLA typing was missing for some donors at each locus, association tests included only the typed subset. In a later analysis, most CMV-associated TCR beta chains were found to appear HLA-restricted, with HLA associations seemingly driven largely by CMV exposure. CMV serostatus was the only immune exposure information available for the cohort. This cohort had only TCR beta chains sequenced, and the lack of alpha or paired-chain data limited which features could be detected. Some IMGT-functional V segments, including TRBV6-2 and TRBV6-3, could not be distinguished by the 87-base-pair reads and were therefore excluded. The authors suggested that the approach could potentially be extended to other disease states and immunological phenotypes. Compared with equally common non-associated chains, HLA-associated TCR beta chains in a later analysis were more clonally expanded and had lower generation probabilities. A total of fewer than 200 TCR beta chains were listed by the study as associated with cytomegalovirus. In vitro tests confirmed that three of the cytomegalovirus-associated TCR beta chains recognize cytomegalovirus antigens. In a later genetic analysis, fewer N-insertions in productive TCRs were reported among donors in an Asian-associated ancestry cluster than the 666-donor mean. Because counts were too low, fewer than 20 rarely observed V segments, including chromosome 9 orphons, were excluded from the earlier analysis of fewer than 650 of the donors. According to a later analysis, parvovirus B19, influenza, CMV and Epstein-Barr virus appeared linked to several top co-occurrence clusters. Broadly in line with IMGT annotations, most TCR beta V segments showed up in productive rearrangements about 90% or about 30% of the time in an earlier analysis of a few hundred of the donors. A later genetic analysis associated a missense DCLRE1C variant with V-gene and J-gene trimming of TCR beta chains, and an independent cohort replicated the association. Sequencing depth was assumed to be roughly uniform across donors in the presence/absence analyses, though that assumption may not hold. Cytomegalovirus status was reported to be diagnosed by the classifier with high specificity and sensitivity in both the original and validation cohorts. Most TCR sequences were seen in very few donors, while some public TCRs were found in many individuals.

Specimen: PBMCs. This clonotype was sampled from a woman aged 55 to 70 in good health and CMV-seropositive. Here the chain combines TRBV7-9 and TRBJ2-1; a tentative D match to TRBD2 spans 6 bases. The CDR3 region has the sequence CASSLAGLTYNEQFF. The sequenced DNA is TGTGCCAGCAGCTTAGCGGGACTCACTTACAATGAGCAGTTCTTC. The CDR3 plus the reference TRBV7-9 and TRBJ2-1 genes for the other parts give the full variable domain: DTGVSQNPRHKITKRGQNVTFRCDPISEHNRLYWYRQTLGQGPEFLTYFQNEAQLEKSRLLSDRFSAERPKGSFSTLEIQRTEQGDSAMYLCASSLAGLTYNEQFFGPGTRLTVL.